These 27 T cell receptor beta chains originate from one sample sequenced in a study of radiation and T cells in renal cell carcinoma. Time point here: blood 4 weeks post-SBRT, at nephrectomy. Stated treatment: 15 Gy SBRT to primary tumor, nephrectomy 4 weeks later. Assay: immunoSEQ multiplex PCR; the TCRdb copy retains only in-frame clones and omits some. Here the sample spans around 180,000 clones, approximately 90% being singletons. The sequenced sample was blood, obtained from a patient whose treatment included radiotherapy and nephrectomy. Receptor source: a woman aged 50 to 60 with renal cell carcinoma.

This clone was seen once. J is TRBJ2-7 and V is TRBV6-4; no reliable D call. The V gene lost 5 bases and the J gene lost 0 bases, with 11 bases spanning the gap. The germline CDR1 and CDR2 sequences are MRHNA and SNTAGT. This CDR3 is 14 amino acids long. CDR3 bases: TGTGCCAGCAGTCCTGAGGTCAGCTCCTACGAGCAGTACTTC. Amino acids: CASSPEVSSYEQYF.

The V gene is TRBV5-1, the J gene TRBJ2-4; D is tentatively TRBD1 or TRBD2 (7 bases each). V was trimmed by 5 bases and J by 8 bases, leaving 14 bases between them. Germline values: CDR1 SGHRS, CDR2 YFSETQ. The CDR3 totals 13 residues. The CDR3 sequence: CASREQGRDIQYF. CDR3 in DNA: TGCGCCAGCAGGGAACAGGGGAGGGACATTCAGTACTTC.

The V call is TRBV6-5, the J call TRBJ1-1, with 7 bases fitting TRBD1. The germline V gene has CDR1 MNHEY and CDR2 SVGAGI. Trimming removed 6 bases from V and 5 bases from J; junction bases left unmatched: 12. The CDR3 extends over 15 amino acids. Here the CDR3 reads CASRLRQGARTEAFF. The CDR3 region has the DNA TGTGCCAGCAGGCTCCGACAGGGAGCAAGGACTGAAGCTTTCTTT.

The chain has TRBV5-3 and TRBJ1-1; D perhaps matches TRBD1 (5 bases). TRBV5-3 is designated an ORF whose function remains uncertain. The CDR3 extends over 16 amino acids. V gave up 4 bases and J gave up 0 bases, with 16 bases separating them. The chain's CDR3 is CARSVTIGALNTEAFF. The DNA of the CDR3 is TGTGCCAGAAGCGTGACCATAGGGGCTCTGAACACTGAAGCTTTCTTT.

The chain carries TRBV27 and TRBJ1-1; TRBD1 agrees at 9 bases. V lost 6 bases and J lost 3; bases outside the gene matches: 8. The CDR3 spans 15 residues. The germline gives CDR1 MNHEY, CDR2 SMNVEV (reference sequence). The CDR3 loop is CASREGTGWDTEAFF. The CDR3 nucleotides read TGTGCCAGCAGGGAGGGGACAGGGTGGGACACTGAAGCTTTCTTT.

The chain combines TRBV7-8 with TRBJ1-2, with 10 bases matching TRBD1. J lost 2 bases, V lost 6 bases, and 9 bases had no gene match. The CDR3 runs 16 residues. Germline values: CDR1 SGHVS, CDR2 FQNEAQ. CDR3 sequence reads: CASSFWTGGRNYGYTF. CDR3 coding DNA: TGTGCCAGCAGTTTCTGGACAGGGGGTAGGAACTATGGCTACACCTTC. Together with reference TRBV7-8 and TRBJ1-2, the CDR3 gives the full variable domain: GAGVSQSPRYKVAKRGQDVALRCDPISGHVSLFWYQQALGQGPEFLTYFQNEAQLDKSGLPSDRFFAERPEGSVSTLKIQRTQQEDSAVYLCASSFWTGGRNYGYTFGSGTRLTVV.

The chain recombines TRBV6-6 with TRBJ1-1, with D perhaps TRBD1 (5 bases). The CDR3 sequence is 14 residues long. Germline lookup yields CDR1 MNHNY and CDR2 SVGAGI (reference sequence). The V end was cut by 7 bases, the J end by 3 bases, with 15 bases between. CDR3 region: CASNSRTPDTEAFF. The CDR3 DNA follows: TGTGCCAGCAATTCCCGGACACCTGACACTGAAGCTTTCTTT.

V is TRBV25-1 and J is TRBJ1-2; D gene ambiguous. Trimming pared 4 bases from V and 5 bases from J, leaving 11 bases between. The CDR3 is 13 residues long. CDR1 and CDR2 from the germline V gene are MGHDK and SYGVNS. In nucleotides, the CDR3 is TGTGCCAGCAGTGGACACGACTGGTATGGCTACACCTTC. It is translated as CASSGHDWYGYTF.

The chain is built from TRBV7-9 and TRBJ2-3; TRBD1 aligns across 8 bases. CDR1 is SEHNR and CDR2 is FQNEAQ in the germline V gene (reference sequence). This CDR3 spans 12 amino acids. J was trimmed by 8 bases and V by 5 bases; bases with no gene match: 3. The DNA for the CDR3 is TGTGCCAGCAGCCTGGACAGGGCTACGCAGTATTTT. Residues: CASSLDRATQYF.

This clone was recorded a few times. The chain employs TRBV4-1 and TRBJ1-1; 10 bases agree with TRBD1. J was trimmed by 2 bases and V by 0 bases; bases with no gene match: 3. This CDR3 comprises 16 residues. The V gene's germline CDR1 is MGHRA and CDR2 YSYEKL. CDR3 residues: CASSQDWDRGNTEAFF. The CDR3 DNA follows: TGCGCCAGCAGCCAAGATTGGGACAGGGGCAACACTGAAGCTTTCTTT.

The DNA of the CDR3 is TGTGCCAGCAGCCAACAGGGGAACTATGGCTACACCTTC. Protein sequence: CASSQQGNYGYTF. This rearrangement joins TRBV7-8 to TRBJ1-2, with 7 nucleotides matching TRBD1. Per germline, CDR1 SGHVS and CDR2 FQNEAQ. The V segment lost 5 bases and the J segment 2 bases; nucleotides outside the gene matches: 2. This CDR3 is 13 amino acids long.

V gene TRBV9 combines with J gene TRBJ2-7; D is tentatively TRBD1 or TRBD2 (6 bases each). Looked up from germline, CDR1 is SGDLS and CDR2 is YYNGEE. The CDR3 consists of 14 residues. V lost 0 bases and J lost 4, with 11 bases in between. As DNA, the CDR3 is TGTGCCAGCAGCGTAGACACAGGGAGGTACGAGCAGTACTTC. Translation gives CASSVDTGRYEQYF.

The chain employs TRBV11-2 and TRBJ2-7; TRBD2 is a possible D gene (6 bases). CDR1 SGHAT and CDR2 FQNNGV come from the germline V gene. Trimming took 1 base from V and 0 from J, leaving 10 bases between them. The CDR3 covers 15 residues. CDR3 amino acids: CASSLAGVYSYEQYF. CDR3 nucleotide sequence: TGTGCCAGCAGCTTAGCGGGGGTCTACTCCTACGAGCAGTACTTC. Filled out from reference TRBV11-2 and TRBJ2-7, the complete variable domain reads EAGVAQSPRYKIIEKRQSVAFWCNPISGHATLYWYQQILGQGPKLLIQFQNNGVVDDSQLPKDRFSAERLKGVDSTLKIQPAKLEDSAVYLCASSLAGVYSYEQYFGPGTRLTVT.

The chain joins TRBV5-6 to TRBJ1-1, with no clear D. Trimming removed 0 bases at V and 0 bases at J, with 9 bases between. In germline, CDR1 is SGHDT, CDR2 YYEEEE. This CDR3 has 15 amino acids. The CDR3 bases are TGTGCCAGCAGCTTGGATAACAGAATGAACACTGAAGCTTTCTTT. Protein product: CASSLDNRMNTEAFF.

This chain uses TRBV30 with TRBJ2-3, with D possibly TRBD2 on 6 matching bases. The CDR3 is made up of 13 amino acids. Between the trimmed V and J ends, which lost 4 bases and 4 bases, there was a span of 12 bases. CDR1 and CDR2 (germline): GTSNPN, SVGIG (reference sequence). The CDR3 loop is CAWTYGTPDTQYF. For the CDR3, the DNA is TGTGCCTGGACATACGGGACTCCAGATACGCAGTATTTT.

The V gene is TRBV7-9, the J gene TRBJ2-3; a possible D gene is TRBD1 (6 bases). This CDR3 spans 18 amino acids. Trimming took 5 bases from V and 2 from J, leaving 23 bases between them. Germline values: CDR1 SEHNR, CDR2 FQNEAQ (reference sequence). The CDR3: CASSHPRDIGESTDTQYF. The CDR3 bases are TGTGCCAGCAGCCACCCCCGGGACATTGGAGAGTCCACAGATACGCAGTATTTT.

The rearrangement links TRBV5-1 to TRBJ1-1; 7 positions agree with TRBD1. Germline CDR1 is SGHRS and CDR2 is YFSETQ. This CDR3 contains 14 residues. Trimming at V came to 4 bases and at J to 3 bases, leaving 6 bases not matched to a gene. Here the CDR3 reads CASSIDGTDTEAFF. The CDR3 region has the DNA TGCGCCAGCAGCATCGACGGGACAGACACTGAAGCTTTCTTT.

V usage is TRBV18 and J usage is TRBJ2-7; 9 nucleotides match TRBD1. Germline-derived CDR1 and CDR2 are KGHSH and LQKENI. Losses at the gene ends were 5 bases for V and 3 bases for J; bases not matched to a gene: 14. The CDR3 spans 17 residues. This CDR3 is CASSSYSPGQGIYEQYF. The CDR3 bases are TGTGCCAGCTCATCCTACAGCCCGGGACAGGGAATCTACGAGCAGTACTTC.

This chain links TRBV30 with TRBJ2-3; a weak D match, TRBD1 (6 bases). The CDR3 has 13 residues. Germline assignment: CDR1 GTSNPN and CDR2 SVGIG (reference sequence). With 4 bases removed from V and 1 base from J, the gap between germline ends came to 9 bases. CDR3 loop: CAWTPGGTDTQYF. For the CDR3, the DNA is TGTGCCTGGACTCCAGGGGGCACAGATACGCAGTATTTT.

V usage is TRBV20-1 and J usage is TRBJ2-1; D not certain. The V gene lost 5 bases and the J gene lost 8 bases, with 10 bases spanning the gap. There are 11 residues in the CDR3. The germline CDR1 and CDR2 sequences are DFQATT and SNEGSKA (reference sequence). DNA of the CDR3: TGCAGTGCTGGGCCCTTGGATGAGCAGTTCTTC. This translates into CSAGPLDEQFF.

The chain is built from TRBV6-5 and TRBJ2-5; 7 bases line up with TRBD1. Germline V lookup: CDR1 MNHEY, CDR2 SVGAGI. V shed 0 bases, J shed 6 bases, and the junction held 10 bases outside the gene matches. This CDR3 has 16 amino acids. CDR3 DNA: TGTGCCAGCAGTTACTCGGGGGCAGGGGGAGAAAAGACCCAGTACTTC. Its translation: CASSYSGAGGEKTQYF.

The J gene is TRBJ1-1, the V gene TRBV18, with 10 nucleotides matching TRBD1. Germline V gene sequence: CDR1 KGHSH, CDR2 LQKENI. The CDR3 is 13 amino acids. Trimming at V came to 5 bases and at J to 3 bases, leaving 0 bases not matched to a gene. The CDR3 here is CASSGTGDTEAFF. CDR3 nucleotides: TGTGCCAGCTCAGGGACAGGGGACACTGAAGCTTTCTTT.

This clone turned up a few times. The V call is TRBV7-9, the J call TRBJ1-1; the D is unclear. V dropped 0 bases and J dropped 1 base, with 6 bases sitting between them. Looked up from germline, CDR1 is SEHNR and CDR2 is FQNEAQ (reference sequence). The CDR3 spans 14 residues. The CDR3 sequence is CASSLAGQNTEAFF. As DNA, the CDR3 is TGTGCCAGCAGCTTAGCAGGGCAGAACACTGAAGCTTTCTTT.

This clone was seen only a few times. This rearrangement joins TRBV7-9 to TRBJ1-6, with 9 positions matching TRBD1. The germline V gene has CDR1 SEHNR and CDR2 FQNEAQ (reference sequence). This CDR3 is 13 amino acids long. Losses at the gene ends were 8 bases for V and 7 bases for J; bases not matched to a gene: 3. CDR3 coding DNA: TGTGCCAGCCACGGGACAGGGAATTCACCCCTCCACTTT. Translating it yields CASHGTGNSPLHF.

This clone turned up a few times. The genes are TRBV18 and TRBJ1-5, with D possibly TRBD1 on 5 matching bases. Germline assignment: CDR1 KGHSH and CDR2 LQKENI. Trimming took off 2 bases at V and 2 bases at J, with 16 bases between the two ends. The CDR3 spans 17 residues. CDR3 in amino acids: CASSPTRDPGRNQPQHF. The CDR3 nucleotides read TGTGCCAGCTCACCAACCCGGGACCCCGGTCGCAATCAGCCCCAGCATTTT.

The genes are TRBV2 and TRBJ1-1; 10 bases map to TRBD1. The V and J ends lost 7 bases and 5 bases, in that order; junction bases with no gene match: 4. Per germline, CDR1 SNHLY and CDR2 FYNNEI. The CDR3 spans 13 residues. The CDR3 DNA reads as TGTGCCAGCACCGGGGACAGGGGTACTGAAGCTTTCTTT. Translating it yields CASTGDRGTEAFF.

This clone appeared once. Other nucleotide sequences from this sample produce the same CDR3. The V call is TRBV7-9, the J call TRBJ1-6; D gene unclear. CDR1 and CDR2 (germline): SEHNR, FQNEAQ (reference sequence). V was clipped by 5 bases and J by 7 bases, with 6 bases between them. The CDR3 runs to 12 residues. The CDR3 loop reads CASSLVNSPLHF. The CDR3, as DNA: TGTGCCAGCAGCCTCGTAAATTCACCCCTCCACTTT.